This T cell receptor (beta chain) derives from a study of blood T cell repertoires in COVID-19. The wider study: Donors in the United States, Italy and Spain gave samples during acute or convalescent COVID-19.

The ends lost 5 bases at V and 2 bases at J; junction bases unmatched: 2. This CDR3 is 14 amino acids long. In germline, CDR1 is ENHRY, CDR2 SYGVKD. The assay was immunoSEQ multiplex PCR, and TCRdb's table has in-frame clones only and misses some. Of around 130,000 clones in the sample, approximately 90% were seen once. The sequenced sample consisted of peripheral blood. This TCR was sampled from a man aged 65 to 79 with active COVID-19. V and J are TRBV10-3 and TRBJ2-7; 11 bases agree with TRBD1. CDR3: CAISPGQGAYEQYF. DNA of the CDR3: TGTGCCATCAGTCCGGGACAGGGGGCCTACGAGCAGTACTTC.